The present entry profiles one T cell receptor (beta chain) with its context. What it binds is not known. This entry belongs to a study of T-cell memory formation after mild COVID-19. Study-level results: Second-wave clones peaking on day 37 lacked confirmed SARS-CoV-2 specificity. The appearance of some responding clones in pre-infection memory suggested that cross-reactive memory joined.

Amplification by 5'RACE using constant-segment primers produced TCR alpha and TCR beta cDNA libraries that carried sample barcodes and UMIs. TCRdb independently ran MiXCR on the 5' RACE reads; one entry per CDR3 protein. The sample lists more than 400,000 distinct CDR3 sequences, 15% to 20% occurring once. Trimming removed 1 base from V and 0 bases from J; junction bases left unmatched: 4. The CDR3 loop spans 17 amino acids. Germline lookup yields CDR1 GTSNPN and CDR2 SVGIG (reference sequence). Sequencing input: PBMCs or a T cell subset sorted from them (not recorded which). This TCR was sampled from an adult woman who had mild COVID-19 (a few samples of this study predate the infection). Cell type and time point are not known. V gene TRBV30 combines with J gene TRBJ2-2, with 11 positions matching TRBD2. The CDR3 reads CAWSGLAGSTNTGELFF. CDR3 DNA sequence: TGTGCCTGGAGTGGACTAGCGGGGAGTACGAACACCGGGGAGCTGTTTTTT.